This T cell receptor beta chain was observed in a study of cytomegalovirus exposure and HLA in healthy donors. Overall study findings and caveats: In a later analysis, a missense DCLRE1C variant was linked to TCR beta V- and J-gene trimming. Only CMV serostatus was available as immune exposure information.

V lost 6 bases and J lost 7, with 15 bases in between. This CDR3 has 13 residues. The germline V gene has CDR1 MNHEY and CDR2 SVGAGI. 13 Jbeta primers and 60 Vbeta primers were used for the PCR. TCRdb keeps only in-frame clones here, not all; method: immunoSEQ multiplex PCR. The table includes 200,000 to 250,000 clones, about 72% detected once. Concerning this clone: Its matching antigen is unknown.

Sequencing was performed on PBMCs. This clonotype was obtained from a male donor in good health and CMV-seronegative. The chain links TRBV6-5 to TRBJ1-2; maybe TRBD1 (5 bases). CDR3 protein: CASSLSGDPGYTF. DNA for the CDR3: TGTGCCAGCAGCCTTAGCGGGGACCCTGGCTACACCTTC.